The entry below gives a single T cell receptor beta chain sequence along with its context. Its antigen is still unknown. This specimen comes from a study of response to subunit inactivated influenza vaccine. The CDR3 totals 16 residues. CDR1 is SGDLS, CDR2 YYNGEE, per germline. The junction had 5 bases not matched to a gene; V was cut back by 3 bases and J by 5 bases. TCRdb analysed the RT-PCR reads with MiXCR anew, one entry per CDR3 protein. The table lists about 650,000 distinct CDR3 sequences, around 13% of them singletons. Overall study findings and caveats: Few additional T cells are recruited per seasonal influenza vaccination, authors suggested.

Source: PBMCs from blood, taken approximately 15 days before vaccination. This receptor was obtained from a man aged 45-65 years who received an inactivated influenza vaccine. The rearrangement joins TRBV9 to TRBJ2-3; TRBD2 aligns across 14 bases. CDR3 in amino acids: CASSAGTSGRIDTQYF. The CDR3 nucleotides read TGTGCCAGCAGCGCAGGGACTAGCGGGAGAATAGATACGCAGTATTTT.